This TCR beta chain was sequenced in a study of shared T cell receptors in the human thymus. Method: immunoSEQ multiplex PCR; TCRdb's copy keeps in-frame clones and lacks some. The data show hundreds of thousands of clones, more than 75% seen once. Trimming cost V 3 bases and J 4 bases; bases outside gene matches: 9. This CDR3 region has 16 residues. Germline lookup yields CDR1 SGHDT and CDR2 YYEEEE. This same sample was also part of a study on human thymus T cells. This second report adds: Resections were taken during corrective heart surgery, and the thymus tissue came from these.

The chain joins TRBV5-6 to TRBJ2-7; 11 bases agree with TRBD1. This sequence originates from a boy in the first two years of life with a congenital heart defect. The sample consisted of thymocytes. CDR3 sequence reads: CASSWRQGQGAYEQYF. The DNA for the CDR3 is TGTGCCAGCAGCTGGAGGCAAGGACAGGGGGCTTACGAGCAGTACTTC.